These T cell receptor beta chains were read from a single sample in a study of blood T cell repertoires in COVID-19. Produced via immunoSEQ multiplex PCR; TCRdb's table is partial and in-frame only. This table has roughly 120,000 clones, roughly nine tenths appearing once. Sequencing used peripheral blood. These receptors all stem from a man between 65 and 79 years old who had recovered from COVID-19. CDR3s leave out the opening cysteine and the closing phenylalanine or tryptophan. Expanded clones get a size class; other rows say once, few or many, or leave the size out.

>.|TRBJ2-3|TRBV11-1|14
ASSPGQGLRTDTQY
>.|TRBJ1-1|TRBV19|12
ASLGGGLDTEAF
>.|TRBJ1-3|TRBV4-2|12
ASSRTGSGNTIY
>once|TRBJ1-3|TRBV10-2|13
ASSDRTGGINTIY
>once|TRBJ2-7|TRBV28|14
ASSLGGAGGRDEQY
>.|TRBJ2-3|TRBV19|15
ASSGGLAGGYTDTQY
>.|TRBJ1-1|TRBV29-1|12
SVRGTGFNTEAF
>.|TRBJ1-5|TRBV28|12
ASSSRVGNQPQH
>.|TRBJ2-3|TRBV18|13
ASSPVGSSIDTQY
>once|TRBJ1-2|TRBV7-8|12
ASSLAGGSYGYT
>.|TRBJ2-7|TRBV15|13
ATSRRLAGSNEQY
>.|TRBJ1-1|TRBV30|9
AWSVYSEAF
>once|TRBJ2-1|TRBV2|12
ASSVVKGHNEQF
>.|TRBJ2-3|TRBV5-1|12
ASSPSGRTDTQY
>.|TRBJ2-7|TRBV19|11
ASSPGLEYEQY
>.|TRBJ2-5|TRBV5-4|16
ASSPFNPAGGPRETQY
>.|TRBJ1-4|TRBV5-1|14
ASSPGAGQSNEKLF
>.|TRBJ1-1|TRBV3-1/TRBV3-2|12
ASSQDQSRAEAF
>.|TRBJ2-3|TRBV7-9|14
ASSQIPGKSTDTQY
>once|TRBJ1-1|TRBV29-1|12
SVAMRGQSAEAF
>.|TRBJ1-2|TRBV20-1|9
SARERYRYT
>few|TRBJ1-1|TRBV5-1|12
ASSFGDRGTEAF
>.|TRBJ2-7|TRBV11-1|12
ASKKGQGANEQY
>.|TRBJ2-1|TRBV4-1|15
ASSRSPGDRGNNEQF
>.|TRBJ1-4|TRBV5-1|12
ASRRTPTNEKLF
>.|TRBJ1-2|TRBV19|11
ASSFRAAYGYT
>.|TRBJ2-1|TRBV6-5|14
ASSYSVARGYNEQF
>.|TRBJ2-3|TRBV5-5|16
ASSLGLAGGIGADTQY
>.|TRBJ1-1|TRBV6-2/TRBV6-3|14
ASSAPGQGGNTEAF
>.|TRBJ2-3|TRBV19|14
ASRAGASGTTDTQY
>.|TRBJ2-7|TRBV15|12
ATSTRDRGYEQY
>.|TRBJ2-3|TRBV24-1|16
ATSDRGTGGPNTDTQY
>few|TRBJ1-2|TRBV5-1|11
ASSPGGDYGYT
>.|TRBJ1-5|TRBV7-2|13
ASSLSARANQPQH
>.|TRBJ1-5|TRBV2|11
ASSAYSNQPQH
>.|TRBJ1-1|TRBV19|11
ASSIPGDAEAF
>.|TRBJ1-2|TRBV10-3|11
AISQQDNYGYT
>.|TRBJ2-5|TRBV3-1/TRBV3-2|13
ASSQTRMGVETQY
>.|TRBJ2-1|TRBV12-3/TRBV12-4|11
ASTSRRGKEQF
>.|TRBJ1-2|TRBV5-1|11
ASSTEWGGGYT
>.|TRBJ1-2|TRBV10-2|10
ASSDQDYGYT
>.|TRBJ2-7|TRBV27|13
ASSLRTPNSDEQY
>.|TRBJ2-2|TRBV27|15
ASSLTVGIANTGELF
>many|TRBJ1-1|TRBV28|13
ASSHTQGLNTEAF
>.|TRBJ1-5|TRBV6-6|15
ASSPLGGFKPNQPQH
>.|TRBJ1-1|TRBV30|11
AWSTTGDTEAF
>.|TRBJ2-4|TRBV10-3|15
AISESMSGLAKNIQY
>.|TRBJ1-3|TRBV4-3|11
ASSQDRENTIY
>many|TRBJ1-1|TRBV19|11
ASGQGLQQEAF